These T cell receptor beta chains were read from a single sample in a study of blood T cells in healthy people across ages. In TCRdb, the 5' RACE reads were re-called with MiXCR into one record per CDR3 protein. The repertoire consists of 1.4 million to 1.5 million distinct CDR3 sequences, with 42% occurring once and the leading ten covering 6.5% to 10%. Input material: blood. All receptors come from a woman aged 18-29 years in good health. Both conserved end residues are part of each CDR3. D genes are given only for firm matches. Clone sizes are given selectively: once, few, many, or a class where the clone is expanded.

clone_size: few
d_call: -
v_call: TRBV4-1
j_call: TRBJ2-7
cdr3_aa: CASSQEVSDFSYEQYF
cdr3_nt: TGCGCCAGCAGCCAAGAGGTCAGCGACTTCTCCTACGAGCAGTACTTC

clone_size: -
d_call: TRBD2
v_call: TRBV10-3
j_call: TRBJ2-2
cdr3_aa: CAISADPGAGGRVTGELFF
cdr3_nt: TGTGCCATCAGTGCCGATCCAGGAGCGGGAGGGCGGGTCACCGGGGAGCTGTTTTTT

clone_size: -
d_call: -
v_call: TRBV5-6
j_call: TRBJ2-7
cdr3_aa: CASSLGCGQSYEQYF
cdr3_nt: TGTGCCAGCAGCTTGGGGTGCGGACAGTCCTACGAGCAGTACTTC

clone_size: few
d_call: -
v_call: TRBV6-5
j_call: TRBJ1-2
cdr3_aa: CASTTTAGAHYGYTF
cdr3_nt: TGTGCCAGCACCACAACTGCGGGTGCTCACTATGGCTACACCTTC

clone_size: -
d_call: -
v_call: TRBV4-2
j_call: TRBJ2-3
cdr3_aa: CASSQGPSNTQYF
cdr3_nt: TGTGCCAGCAGCCAAGGACCTAGCAATACGCAGTATTTT

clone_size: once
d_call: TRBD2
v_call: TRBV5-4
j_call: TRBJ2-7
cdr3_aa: CASSSRTSGRRYEQYF
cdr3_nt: TGTGCCAGCAGCTCCCGGACTAGCGGGAGGAGATACGAGCAGTACTTC

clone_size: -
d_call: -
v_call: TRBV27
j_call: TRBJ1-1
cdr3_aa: CASSARSGGKKDTEAFF
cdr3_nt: TGTGCCAGCAGTGCTCGCTCGGGAGGGAAGAAGGACACTGAAGCTTTCTTT

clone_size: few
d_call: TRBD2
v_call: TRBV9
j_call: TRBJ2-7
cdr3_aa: CASSAGLASNEQYF
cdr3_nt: TGTGCCAGCAGCGCCGGACTAGCGTCCAACGAGCAGTACTTC

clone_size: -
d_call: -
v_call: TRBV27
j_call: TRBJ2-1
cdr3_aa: CASSLSAGGNEQFF
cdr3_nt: TGTGCCAGCAGCTTATCTGCAGGGGGGAATGAGCAGTTCTTC

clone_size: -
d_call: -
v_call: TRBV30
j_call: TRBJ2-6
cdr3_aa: CAWSSGGSGVNVLTF
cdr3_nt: TGTGCCTGGAGTTCGGGGGGCTCTGGGGTCAACGTCCTGACTTTC

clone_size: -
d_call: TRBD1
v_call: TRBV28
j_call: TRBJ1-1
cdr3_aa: CASSAQGARMNTEAFF
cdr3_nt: TGTGCCAGCAGTGCACAGGGGGCCCGAATGAACACTGAAGCTTTCTTT

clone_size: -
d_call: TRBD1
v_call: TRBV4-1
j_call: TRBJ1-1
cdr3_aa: CASSQDRSQTGGNTEAFF
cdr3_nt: TGCGCCAGCAGCCAAGATCGAAGTCAAACAGGGGGGAACACTGAAGCTTTCTTT

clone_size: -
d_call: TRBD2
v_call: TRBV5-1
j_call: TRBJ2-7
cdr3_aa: CASSSGTSGGEQYF
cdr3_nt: TGCGCCAGCAGCTCCGGGACTAGCGGGGGGGAGCAGTACTTC

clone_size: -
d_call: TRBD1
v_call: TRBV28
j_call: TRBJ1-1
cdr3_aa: CASSLTGGGTNTEAFF
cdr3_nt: TGTGCCAGCAGTTTGACAGGGGGAGGAACGAACACTGAAGCTTTCTTT

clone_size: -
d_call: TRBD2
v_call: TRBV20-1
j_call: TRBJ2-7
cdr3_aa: CSARDGASGTYEQYF
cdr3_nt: TGCAGTGCTAGAGATGGGGCTAGCGGGACTTACGAGCAGTACTTC

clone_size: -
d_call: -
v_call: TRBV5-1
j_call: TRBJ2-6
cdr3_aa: CASSFEGNSGANVLTF
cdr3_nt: TGCGCCAGCAGCTTCGAGGGTAACTCTGGGGCCAACGTCCTGACTTTC

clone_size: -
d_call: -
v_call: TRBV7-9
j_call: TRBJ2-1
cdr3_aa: CASSPELKGHNEQFF
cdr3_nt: TGTGCCAGCAGCCCAGAGCTTAAGGGGCACAATGAGCAGTTCTTC

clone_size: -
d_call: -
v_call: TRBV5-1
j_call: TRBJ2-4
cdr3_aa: CASSLRGAEAKNIQYF
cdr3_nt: TGCGCCAGCAGCTTGCGGGGGGCAGAAGCCAAAAACATTCAGTACTTC

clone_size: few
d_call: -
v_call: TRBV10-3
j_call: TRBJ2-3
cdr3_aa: CAISELRVTSTDTQYF
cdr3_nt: TGTGCCATCAGTGAGCTCAGGGTGACTAGCACAGATACGCAGTATTTT

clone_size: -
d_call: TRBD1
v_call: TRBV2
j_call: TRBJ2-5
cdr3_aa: CASSVQGALNEQYF
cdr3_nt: TGTGCCAGCAGTGTCCAGGGGGCTTTAAATGAGCAGTACTTC

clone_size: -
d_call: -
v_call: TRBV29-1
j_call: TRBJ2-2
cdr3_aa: CSVVGGFNGELFF
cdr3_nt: TGCAGCGTTGTTGGTGGGTTCAACGGGGAGCTGTTTTTT

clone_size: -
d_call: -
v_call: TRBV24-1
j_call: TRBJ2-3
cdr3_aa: CATSEPFGTDTQYF
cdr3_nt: TGTGCCACCAGTGAGCCTTTTGGCACAGATACGCAGTATTTT

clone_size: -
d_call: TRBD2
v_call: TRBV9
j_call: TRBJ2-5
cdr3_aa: CASSVGLAGVETQYF
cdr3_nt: TGTGCCAGCAGCGTAGGACTAGCGGGAGTAGAGACCCAGTACTTC

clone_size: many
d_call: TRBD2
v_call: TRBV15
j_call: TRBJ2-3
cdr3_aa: CATSRDQGLAGAAQYF
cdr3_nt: TGTGCCACCAGCAGAGATCAGGGGCTAGCGGGAGCTGCGCAGTATTTT

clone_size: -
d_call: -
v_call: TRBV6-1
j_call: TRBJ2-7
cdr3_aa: CAYQEGRPSYEQYF
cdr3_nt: TGTGCCTACCAAGAGGGGCGACCTTCCTACGAGCAGTACTTC

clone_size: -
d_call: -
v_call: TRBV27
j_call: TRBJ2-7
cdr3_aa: CASSFKDGVFDEQYF
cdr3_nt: TGTGCCAGCAGTTTCAAGGATGGAGTGTTCGACGAGCAGTACTTC

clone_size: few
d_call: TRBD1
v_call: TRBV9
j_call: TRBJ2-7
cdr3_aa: CASSSETGDEQYF
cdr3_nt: TGTGCCAGCAGCTCCGAGACAGGGGACGAGCAGTACTTC

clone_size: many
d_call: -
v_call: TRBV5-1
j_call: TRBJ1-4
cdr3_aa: CASSLEGTNEKLFF
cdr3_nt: TGTGCCAGCAGCTTAGAGGGAACTAATGAAAAACTGTTTTTT

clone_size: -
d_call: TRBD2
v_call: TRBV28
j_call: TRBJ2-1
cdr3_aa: CASSSPRTSGGYRSYNEQFF
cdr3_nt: TGTGCCAGCAGTTCCCCCCGGACTAGCGGGGGTTACCGGTCCTACAATGAGCAGTTCTTC

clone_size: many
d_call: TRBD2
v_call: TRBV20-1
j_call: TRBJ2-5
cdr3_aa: CSALAGDQETQYF
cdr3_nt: TGCAGTGCTCTAGCGGGGGACCAAGAGACCCAGTACTTC

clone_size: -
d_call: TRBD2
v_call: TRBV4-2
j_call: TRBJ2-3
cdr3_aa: CASSQVYPSGGTDTQYF
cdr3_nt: TGTGCCAGCAGCCAGGTTTATCCTAGCGGGGGCACAGATACGCAGTATTTT

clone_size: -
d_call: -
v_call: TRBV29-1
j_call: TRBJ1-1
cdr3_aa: CSVEVGRTTEAFF
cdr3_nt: TGCAGCGTTGAAGTCGGGCGGACGACTGAAGCTTTCTTT

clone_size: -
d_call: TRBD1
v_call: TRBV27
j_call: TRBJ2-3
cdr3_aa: CASRTSDRGTTDTQYF
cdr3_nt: TGTGCCAGCAGAACATCGGACAGGGGGACGACAGATACGCAGTATTTT

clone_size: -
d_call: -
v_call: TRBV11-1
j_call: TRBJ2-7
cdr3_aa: CASSLPRNPGHSSYEQYF
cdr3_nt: TGTGCCAGCAGCTTACCCAGGAATCCGGGACACAGCTCCTACGAGCAGTACTTC

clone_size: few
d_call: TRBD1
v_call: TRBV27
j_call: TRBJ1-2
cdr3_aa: CASSQTGTGRFGYTF
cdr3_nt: TGTGCCAGTTCCCAAACCGGGACAGGGAGATTTGGCTACACCTTC

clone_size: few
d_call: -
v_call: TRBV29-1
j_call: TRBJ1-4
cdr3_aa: CSAFQGGAGQKLFF
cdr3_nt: TGCAGCGCTTTTCAAGGGGGGGCAGGTCAAAAACTGTTTTTT

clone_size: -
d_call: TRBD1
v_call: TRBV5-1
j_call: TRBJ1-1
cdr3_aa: CASRSGQTNTEAFF
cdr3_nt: TGCGCCAGCAGATCGGGACAGACAAACACTGAAGCTTTCTTT

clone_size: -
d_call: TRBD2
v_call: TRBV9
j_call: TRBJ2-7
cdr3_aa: CASSSSAGGIYNEQYF
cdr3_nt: TGTGCCAGCAGCTCTTCAGCGGGGGGAATCTACAATGAGCAGTACTTC

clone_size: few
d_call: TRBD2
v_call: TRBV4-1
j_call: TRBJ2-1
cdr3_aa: CASSRAGLALSYNEQFF
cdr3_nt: TGCGCCAGCAGCCGCGCCGGACTAGCATTATCCTACAATGAGCAGTTCTTC

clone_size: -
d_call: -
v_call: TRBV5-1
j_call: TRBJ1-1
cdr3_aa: CASSLEGGGRTEAFF
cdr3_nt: TGCGCCAGCAGCTTAGAAGGGGGTGGTCGCACTGAAGCTTTCTTT

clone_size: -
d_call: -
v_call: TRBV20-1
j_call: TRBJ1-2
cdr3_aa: CSAGDGLTRGYTF
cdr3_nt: TGCAGTGCTGGGGACGGACTAACTAGGGGCTACACCTTC